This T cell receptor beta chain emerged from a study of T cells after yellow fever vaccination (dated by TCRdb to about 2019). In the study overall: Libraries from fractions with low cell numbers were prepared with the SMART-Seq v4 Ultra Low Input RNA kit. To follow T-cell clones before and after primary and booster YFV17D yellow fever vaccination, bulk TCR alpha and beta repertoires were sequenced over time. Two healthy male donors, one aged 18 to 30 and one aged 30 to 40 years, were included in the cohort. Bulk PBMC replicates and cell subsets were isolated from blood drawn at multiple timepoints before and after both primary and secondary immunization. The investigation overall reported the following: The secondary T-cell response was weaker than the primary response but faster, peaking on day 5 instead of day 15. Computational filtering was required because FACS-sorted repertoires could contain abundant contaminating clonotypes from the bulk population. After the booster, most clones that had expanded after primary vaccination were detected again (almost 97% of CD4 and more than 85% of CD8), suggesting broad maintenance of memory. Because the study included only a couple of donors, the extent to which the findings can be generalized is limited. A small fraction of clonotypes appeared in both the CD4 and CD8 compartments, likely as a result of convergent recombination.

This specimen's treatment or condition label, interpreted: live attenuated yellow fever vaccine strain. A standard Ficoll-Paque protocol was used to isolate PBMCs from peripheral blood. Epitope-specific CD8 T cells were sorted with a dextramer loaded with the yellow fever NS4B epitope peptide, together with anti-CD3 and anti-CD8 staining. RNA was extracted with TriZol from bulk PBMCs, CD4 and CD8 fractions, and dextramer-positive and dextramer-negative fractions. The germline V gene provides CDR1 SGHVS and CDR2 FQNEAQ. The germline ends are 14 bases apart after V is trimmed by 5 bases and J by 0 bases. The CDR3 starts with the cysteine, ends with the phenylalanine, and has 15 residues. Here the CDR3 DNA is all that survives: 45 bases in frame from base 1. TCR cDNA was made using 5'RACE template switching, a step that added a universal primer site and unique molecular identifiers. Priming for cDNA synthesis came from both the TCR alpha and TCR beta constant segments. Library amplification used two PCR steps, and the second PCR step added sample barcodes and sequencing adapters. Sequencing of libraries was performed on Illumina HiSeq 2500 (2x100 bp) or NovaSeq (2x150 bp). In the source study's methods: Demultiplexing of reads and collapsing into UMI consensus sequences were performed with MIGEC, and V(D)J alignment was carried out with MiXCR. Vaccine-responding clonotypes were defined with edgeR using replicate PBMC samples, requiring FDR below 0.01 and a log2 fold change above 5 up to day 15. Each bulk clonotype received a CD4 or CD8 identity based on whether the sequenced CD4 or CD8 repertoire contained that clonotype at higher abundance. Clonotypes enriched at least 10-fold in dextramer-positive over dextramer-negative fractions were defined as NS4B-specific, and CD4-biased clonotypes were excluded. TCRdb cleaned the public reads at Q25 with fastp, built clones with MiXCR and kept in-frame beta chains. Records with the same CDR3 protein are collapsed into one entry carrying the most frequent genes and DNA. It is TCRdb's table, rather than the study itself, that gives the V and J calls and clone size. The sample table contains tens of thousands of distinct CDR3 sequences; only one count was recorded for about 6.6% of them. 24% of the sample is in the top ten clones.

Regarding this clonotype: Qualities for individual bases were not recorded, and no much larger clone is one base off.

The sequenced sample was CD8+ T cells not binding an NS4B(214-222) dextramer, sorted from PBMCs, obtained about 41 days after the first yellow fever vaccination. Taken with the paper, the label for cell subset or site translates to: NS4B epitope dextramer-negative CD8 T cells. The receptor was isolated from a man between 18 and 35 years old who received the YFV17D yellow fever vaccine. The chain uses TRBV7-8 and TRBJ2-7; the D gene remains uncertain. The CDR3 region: CASSGRRMNSYEQYF. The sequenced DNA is TGTGCCAGCAGCGGAAGGCGGATGAACTCCTACGAGCAGTACTTC.